This T cell receptor (beta chain) was sequenced in a study of blood T cell repertoires in COVID-19. Study information: T cells, B-cell-depleted T cells, or PBMCs supplied cDNA or gDNA.

Assay: immunoSEQ multiplex PCR; the TCRdb copy retains only in-frame clones and omits some. Among around 300,000 clones listed, roughly 89% were seen once. Categorization into cohorts depended on clinical history that participants reported. This TCR came from a woman aged 40 to 55 who had recovered from COVID-19. The sample was PBMCs or T cells enriched from blood (not recorded which).

CDR3 protein: CASSLTRGTVRYEQYF. The CDR3 DNA reads as TGTGCCAGCAGTTTGACTCGAGGGACAGTGCGCTACGAGCAGTACTTC. The chain combines TRBV27 with TRBJ2-7, with TRBD1 identical over 7 bases. The germline V gene encodes CDR1 MNHEY and CDR2 SMNVEV (reference sequence). The CDR3 loop spans 16 amino acids. V lost 3 bases and J lost 3; bases outside the gene matches: 11.